This TCR beta chain emerged from a study of blood T cells in healthy people across ages. V lost 1 base to trimming and J lost 2 bases, with 17 bases between them. The CDR3 is 17 amino acids. Germline V lookup: CDR1 SEHNR, CDR2 FQNEAQ (reference sequence). A J-beta primer mix and a sample-barcoded 5' primer were used in a second PCR of about 7 to 12 cycles. From the 5' RACE reads, TCRdb called clonotypes with MiXCR, one entry per CDR3 protein. The data show 1.5 million to 2 million distinct CDR3 sequences, about 50% seen once. The sequence was obtained from a woman between 40 and 50 years old in good health. The rearrangement links TRBV7-9 to TRBJ2-5; tentative D call: TRBD2 (5 bases). Sample: blood. The CDR3 spells CASSLGRSGLVQETQYF. In DNA, the CDR3 is TGTGCCAGCAGCTTAGGAAGAAGCGGTCTGGTGCAAGAGACCCAGTACTTC.